The rows below give T cell receptor beta chains drawn from one sample of a study of OX40 agonist ivuxolimab in advanced cancers. The repertoire was sequenced with immunoSEQ multiplex PCR; TCRdb's copy has only in-frame clones and lacks some. The table has some 20,000 clones, 65% to 90% seen once. This sample comprised CD4+ or CD8+ T cells sorted from blood, obtained in a trial of the OX40 agonist ivuxolimab. The receptors shown here come from an adult with an advanced solid tumor such as melanoma, head and neck, liver or kidney cancer. Both conserved end residues are part of each CDR3. The D gene is left open where the match is weak. Clone size is given for some rows only: seen once, a few or many times, or a class if the clone is expanded.

j_call: TRBJ1-5
d_call: TRBD1
v_call: TRBV27
clone_size: -
cdr3_length: 15
cdr3_nt: TGTGCCAGCAGTCCTGGACAGGGAGTCAATCAGCCCCAGCATTTT
cdr3_aa: CASSPGQGVNQPQHF

j_call: TRBJ2-5
d_call: -
v_call: TRBV19
clone_size: -
cdr3_length: 15
cdr3_nt: TGTGCCAGTACCGCTCCGGGACGTGAGGTGGAGACCCAGTACTTC
cdr3_aa: CASTAPGREVETQYF

j_call: TRBJ2-3
d_call: -
v_call: TRBV7-2
clone_size: -
cdr3_length: 14
cdr3_nt: TGTGCCAGCAGCTTAGTGGGCAGCACAGATACGCAGTATTTT
cdr3_aa: CASSLVGSTDTQYF

j_call: TRBJ2-3
d_call: -
v_call: TRBV5-6
clone_size: -
cdr3_length: 14
cdr3_nt: TGTGCCAGCAGCCGTGCCCGTGGTGCAGATACGCAGTATTTT
cdr3_aa: CASSRARGADTQYF

j_call: TRBJ1-1
d_call: -
v_call: TRBV15
clone_size: -
cdr3_length: 15
cdr3_nt: TGTGCCACCAGCAGAGTCCGGGCTATGGGCACTGAAGCTTTCTTT
cdr3_aa: CATSRVRAMGTEAFF

j_call: TRBJ1-2
d_call: -
v_call: TRBV12-5
clone_size: -
cdr3_length: 10
cdr3_nt: TGTGCTAGTGACGGGAAAGGCTACACCTTC
cdr3_aa: CASDGKGYTF

j_call: TRBJ2-2
d_call: -
v_call: TRBV4-1
clone_size: once
cdr3_length: 17
cdr3_nt: TGCGCCAGCAGCCCACGGAGCGAGGGCGCGAACACCGGGGAGCTGTTTTTT
cdr3_aa: CASSPRSEGANTGELFF

j_call: TRBJ2-7
d_call: TRBD1
v_call: TRBV6-1
clone_size: -
cdr3_length: 15
cdr3_nt: TGTGCCAGCAGTGAAGCTGGGACAGGGTCCTACGAGCAGTACTTC
cdr3_aa: CASSEAGTGSYEQYF

j_call: TRBJ1-3
d_call: -
v_call: TRBV9
clone_size: -
cdr3_length: 14
cdr3_nt: TGTGCCAGCAGCGGCAACGTCGCTGGAAACACCATATATTTT
cdr3_aa: CASSGNVAGNTIYF

j_call: TRBJ1-1
d_call: TRBD1
v_call: TRBV7-9
clone_size: -
cdr3_length: 15
cdr3_nt: TGTGCCAGCAGGCTGCTGGGACAGGGTGGCGCTGAAGCTTTCTTT
cdr3_aa: CASRLLGQGGAEAFF

j_call: TRBJ1-2
d_call: TRBD1
v_call: TRBV18
clone_size: -
cdr3_length: 16
cdr3_nt: TGTGCCAGCTCACCACAGACACCGGGACAGGGCCATGGCTACACCTTC
cdr3_aa: CASSPQTPGQGHGYTF

j_call: TRBJ1-1
d_call: TRBD1
v_call: TRBV7-2
clone_size: -
cdr3_length: 15
cdr3_nt: TGTGCCAGCAGTCATTTAGACAGGGGGCCCACTGAAGCTTTCTTT
cdr3_aa: CASSHLDRGPTEAFF

j_call: TRBJ2-2
d_call: -
v_call: TRBV2
clone_size: -
cdr3_length: 14
cdr3_nt: TGTGCCAGCAGGGGCGGGGTTAACACCGGGGAGCTGTTTTTT
cdr3_aa: CASRGGVNTGELFF

j_call: TRBJ2-5
d_call: TRBD1
v_call: TRBV28
clone_size: -
cdr3_length: 14
cdr3_nt: TGTGCCAGCAGCCTGGGACAGGGGATAGAGACCCAGTACTTC
cdr3_aa: CASSLGQGIETQYF

j_call: TRBJ2-7
d_call: -
v_call: TRBV5-6
clone_size: -
cdr3_length: 14
cdr3_nt: TGTGCCAGCAGCTTGAAAGGACGGGCTAGCGAGCAGTACTTC
cdr3_aa: CASSLKGRASEQYF

j_call: TRBJ2-5
d_call: TRBD2
v_call: TRBV5-1
clone_size: -
cdr3_length: 16
cdr3_nt: TGCGCCAGCAGCGCGGGGGGCGCGGGAAGGGGGGAGACCCAGTACTTC
cdr3_aa: CASSAGGAGRGETQYF

j_call: TRBJ1-2
d_call: TRBD1
v_call: TRBV30
clone_size: -
cdr3_length: 13
cdr3_nt: TGTGCCTGGGGAGAGGGGACAGACTATGGCTACACCTTC
cdr3_aa: CAWGEGTDYGYTF

j_call: TRBJ2-1
d_call: -
v_call: TRBV7-2
clone_size: -
cdr3_length: 17
cdr3_nt: TGTGCCAGCAGCTTAGTCTCGAGTCCGGGGGCCTACAATGAGCAGTTCTTC
cdr3_aa: CASSLVSSPGAYNEQFF

j_call: TRBJ1-5
d_call: -
v_call: TRBV14
clone_size: medium-sized
cdr3_length: 13
cdr3_nt: TGTGCCAGCAGCCGGGGACAAGCGCAGCCCCAGCATTTT
cdr3_aa: CASSRGQAQPQHF

j_call: TRBJ2-3
d_call: -
v_call: TRBV10-1
clone_size: few
cdr3_length: 16
cdr3_nt: TGCGCCAGCAGTGAGGATGGGTGGAAGCCGACGGATACGCAGTATTTT
cdr3_aa: CASSEDGWKPTDTQYF

j_call: TRBJ1-1
d_call: -
v_call: TRBV25-1
clone_size: -
cdr3_length: 12
cdr3_nt: TGTGCCAGCAGTGAATCACCGTCTGAAGCTTTCTTT
cdr3_aa: CASSESPSEAFF

j_call: TRBJ2-7
d_call: -
v_call: TRBV7-2
clone_size: few
cdr3_length: 18
cdr3_nt: TGTGCCAGCAGCTTAGTACCCCTCCGACTCGGGACTGGGTATGTGCAGTACTTC
cdr3_aa: CASSLVPLRLGTGYVQYF

j_call: TRBJ2-7
d_call: TRBD2
v_call: TRBV6-1
clone_size: -
cdr3_length: 15
cdr3_nt: TGTGCCAGCAGAGAACTAGCGGGACGTACCTACGAGCAGTACTTC
cdr3_aa: CASRELAGRTYEQYF

j_call: TRBJ1-2
d_call: -
v_call: TRBV5-1
clone_size: -
cdr3_length: 15
cdr3_nt: TGCGCCAGCAGCGGCACGGCGGTACCTAACTATGGCTACACCTTC
cdr3_aa: CASSGTAVPNYGYTF

j_call: TRBJ1-1
d_call: TRBD1
v_call: TRBV2
clone_size: -
cdr3_length: 16
cdr3_nt: TGTGCCAGCAAGTGGCAGGGGGCGACTAGGAACACTGAAGCTTTCTTT
cdr3_aa: CASKWQGATRNTEAFF

j_call: TRBJ2-7
d_call: -
v_call: TRBV7-2
clone_size: -
cdr3_length: 14
cdr3_nt: TGTGCCAGCAGCTCGCGGCCCCAAGGGGGGGAGCAGTACTTC
cdr3_aa: CASSSRPQGGEQYF